This T cell receptor beta chain stems from a study of cytomegalovirus exposure and HLA in healthy donors. Regarding the study as a whole: In the analysis, some V segments, TRBV6-2 and TRBV6-3 included, were excluded as indistinguishable. The majority of CMV-associated TCR beta chains were reported as apparently HLA-restricted in a later analysis.

A multiplex PCR was run with 60 Vbeta primers and 13 Jbeta primers. The method was immunoSEQ multiplex PCR; TCRdb's version includes in-frame clones alone and lacks a portion of them. The sample lists approximately 160,000 clones; around 77% were seen once. Donors consisted of healthy bone marrow donors. Germline assignment: CDR1 MDHEN and CDR2 SYDVKM. The CDR3 spans 14 residues. The V and J ends lost 6 bases and 5 bases, in that order; junction bases with no gene match: 3. In its sample, this clone was seen a few times. Its antigen remains unknown. What was sequenced was PBMCs. This sequence originates from a woman aged 25 to 39 in good health and CMV-seronegative. V is TRBV28 and J is TRBJ2-5, with TRBD2 matching 13 bases. The CDR3 spells CASRLAGGLETQYF. The CDR3 DNA is TGTGCCAGCAGACTAGCGGGAGGGTTGGAGACCCAGTACTTC.